This TCR beta chain originates from a study of cytomegalovirus exposure and HLA in healthy donors. Notes on the study in general: Across donors, presence/absence analyses took sequencing depth to be roughly uniform. TRBV6-2, TRBV6-3 and some other V segments were unresolvable in 87-base-pair reads. Common viral pathogens were later found to be apparently linked to several of the most significant clusters.

Primers: 60 Vbeta forward and 13 Jbeta reverse. TCRdb's table, derived via immunoSEQ multiplex PCR, lists solely in-frame clones and lacks some. This sample has 250,000 to 350,000 clones, with approximately 90% found just once. A note on this clone: The target antigen is unknown.

V was pared by 5 bases and J by 0 bases, with 14 bases between. Germline V gene lookup returns CDR1 MDHEN and CDR2 SYDVKM. The CDR3 has 15 amino acids. The clonotype was recovered from a man aged 40-49 years in good health and CMV-seropositive. The sample was PBMCs. J is TRBJ2-7 and V is TRBV28; possible D gene TRBD2, 5 bases. CDR3 coding DNA: TGTGCCAGCAGTCCCGGAGGCACCCTCTCCTACGAGCAGTACTTC. Translation gives CASSPGGTLSYEQYF.